These 9 T cell receptor beta chains were sequenced from one sample in a study of post-analysis software for immune sequencing data. For these receptors, no antigen is known. Study-level points and caveats: Elevated frequency relative to controls characterized a handful of TRBV segments in patients, TRBV5-6, TRBV5-1 and TRBV20-1 among them.

TCR beta libraries were prepared from cDNA with unique molecular identifiers. TCRdb ran MiXCR on the PCR reads and lists one entry per CDR3 protein. The data hold around 400,000 distinct CDR3 sequences, with roughly 35% observed a single time. Material for sequencing was blood. The receptors were sampled from a girl between 10 and 17 years old with multiple sclerosis.

The chain combines TRBV28 with TRBJ2-7; 10 bases are shared with TRBD2. Trimming cost V 3 bases and J 3 bases; bases outside gene matches: 5. This CDR3 contains 15 residues. Germline values: CDR1 MDHEN, CDR2 SYDVKM. CDR3 DNA: TGTGCCAGCAGTTTCCTAGCGGGGGTTTACTACGAGCAGTACTTC. Its translation: CASSFLAGVYYEQYF. The complete variable domain, with remaining parts taken from reference TRBV28 and TRBJ2-7, reads DVKVTQSSRYLVKRTGEKVFLECVQDMDHENMFWYRQDPGLGLRLIYFSYDVKMKEKGDIPEGYSVSREKKERFSLILESASTNQTSMYLCASSFLAGVYYEQYFGPGTRLTVT.

The rearrangement links TRBV18 to TRBJ2-7; D remains ambiguous. Trimming cost V 2 bases and J 5 bases, with 10 bases left between them. The CDR3 is made up of 13 amino acids. CDR1 KGHSH and CDR2 LQKENI come from the germline V gene. The CDR3 is CASSPTASHEQYF. In nucleotides, the CDR3 is TGTGCCAGCTCACCAACGGCGAGCCACGAGCAGTACTTC.

The chain joins TRBV7-9 to TRBJ1-6; 7 bases map to TRBD1. CDR3 size: 15 residues. V was pared by 0 bases and J by 7 bases, with 3 bases of the junction left unmatched. Germline V CDR1 and CDR2: SEHNR, FQNEAQ (reference sequence). CDR3 sequence: CASSLARDSNSPLHF. For the CDR3, the DNA is TGTGCCAGCAGCTTAGCCCGGGACAGCAATTCACCCCTCCACTTT.

This sequence joins TRBV28 and TRBJ2-7; no clear D gene. The CDR3 sequence is 17 residues long. Per germline, CDR1 MDHEN and CDR2 SYDVKM. Trimming cost V 2 bases and J 2 bases, with 19 bases left between them. The chain's CDR3 is CASSLEVGRHGPYEQYF. In nucleotides, the CDR3 is TGTGCCAGCAGTTTAGAAGTAGGACGGCACGGGCCCTACGAGCAGTACTTC. The full variable domain, with the rest looked up from reference TRBV28 and TRBJ2-7, is DVKVTQSSRYLVKRTGEKVFLECVQDMDHENMFWYRQDPGLGLRLIYFSYDVKMKEKGDIPEGYSVSREKKERFSLILESASTNQTSMYLCASSLEVGRHGPYEQYFGPGTRLTVT.

This clonotype has more than one count but fewer than ten. The rearrangement links TRBV29-1 to TRBJ1-1; 7 bases are shared with TRBD1. This CDR3 region has 13 residues. The J segment lost 1 base and the V segment lost 7 bases, leaving 6 bases of the junction unmatched. Germline loops: CDR1 SQVTM, CDR2 ANQGSEA. CDR3 sequence (DNA): TGCAGCGGGGGGGACAGCAAGAACACTGAAGCTTTCTTT. The encoded protein is CSGGDSKNTEAFF.

This clonotype was found a few times. The chain has TRBV15 and TRBJ2-5; D might be TRBD2 (6 bases). V was cut by 1 base and J by 5 bases, with 23 bases left in between. This CDR3 is built from 18 residues. Germline V gives CDR1 LNHNV, CDR2 YYDKDF (reference sequence). The CDR3 protein is CATSRGFRERVVWETQYF. CDR3 coding DNA: TGTGCCACCAGCAGAGGGTTTCGGGAGCGCGTAGTCTGGGAGACCCAGTACTTC.

V usage is TRBV7-8 and J usage is TRBJ2-3; no clear D gene. Trimming stripped 5 bases from V and 4 bases from J, with 16 bases between. Germline V gene sequence: CDR1 SGHVS, CDR2 FQNEAQ. CDR3 length: 15 amino acids. The CDR3: CASSPRAPLADTQYF. CDR3 coding DNA: TGTGCCAGCAGCCCCCGGGCACCGCTTGCAGATACGCAGTATTTT.

Only a few counts were recorded for this clonotype. The rearrangement links TRBV5-1 to TRBJ1-2; 7 nucleotides agree with TRBD1. The CDR3 has 15 amino acids. The junction had 7 bases not matched to a gene; V was cut back by 4 bases and J by 1 base. The germline V gene encodes CDR1 SGHRS and CDR2 YFSETQ. As DNA, the CDR3 is TGCGCCAGCAGCCTGACAGGGAAGGGTAACTATGGCTACACCTTC. As protein: CASSLTGKGNYGYTF.

The sample holds a few counts of this clonotype. The V and J genes are TRBV12-3 or TRBV12-4 and TRBJ1-1; 9 bases line up with TRBD1. This CDR3 is 13 amino acids long. The J segment lost 7 bases and the V segment lost 6 bases, leaving 6 bases of the junction unmatched. The CDR3 nucleotides are TGTGCCAGCAGGGGACAGGGAAAAGGTGAAGCTTTCTTT. Its translation: CASRGQGKGEAFF.